Sequencing of this TCR beta chain was carried out in a study of T-cell reconstitution after alpha-beta-depleted transplantation in children. The study's findings and limits: Where alpha-beta T cells came from about two months after transplant was reportedly several hundred expanded graft clones. When one year had passed after transplant, most T-cell counts and diversity came from newly produced T cells.

Library preparation (for TCRbeta) was performed with unique molecular identifiers. TCRdb ran MiXCR on the PCR reads and lists one entry per CDR3 protein. This table holds some 450,000 distinct CDR3 sequences, around two fifths found once. This clonotype came up many times. The antigen is not known. Germline CDR1 reads DFQATT; CDR2 reads SNEGSKA (reference sequence). The ends lost 1 base at V and 15 bases at J; junction bases unmatched: 14. CDR3 size: 14 residues. The gene calls are TRBV20-1 and TRBJ2-1, with 8 bases matching TRBD2. The sequence was obtained from a girl aged 2 to 10 with aplastic anemia, due to receive a stem cell transplant. Source: PBMCs, taken before TCRalphabeta/CD19-depleted stem cell transplant. The CDR3: CSARAGTSIPLGFF. The CDR3 DNA sequence: TGCAGTGCTAGAGCCGGGACTAGTATTCCGCTAGGGTTCTTC.